A single sample gave rise to the 5 T cell receptor beta chains below, sequenced in a study of blood T cell repertoires in COVID-19. The assay was immunoSEQ multiplex PCR, and TCRdb's table has in-frame clones only and misses some. The sample yields roughly 78,000 clones, roughly nine tenths seen once. The sequenced sample was peripheral blood. These TCRs come from a woman in her sixties with acute or convalescent COVID-19.

V usage is TRBV6-5 and J usage is TRBJ2-7, with 11 bases lining up with TRBD1. J gave up 5 bases and V 3 bases, and 9 bases lay outside the gene matches. Germline loops: CDR1 MNHEY, CDR2 SVGAGI. The CDR3 runs to 16 residues. The CDR3 protein is CASSYSGQGASNEQYF. The CDR3 DNA sequence: TGTGCCAGCAGTTATAGTGGACAGGGGGCTTCCAACGAGCAGTACTTC.

The chain joins TRBV18 to TRBJ1-2; TRBD1 aligns across 9 bases. Germline V gives CDR1 KGHSH, CDR2 LQKENI. This CDR3 region has 14 residues. V lost 3 bases, J lost 8 bases, and 7 bases stayed unmatched. The CDR3 DNA reads TGTGCCAGCTCACCTGAGACAGGGGGTGGAGGCTACACCTTC. It yields the protein CASSPETGGGGYTF.

This chain links TRBV28 with TRBJ1-1; D remains unclear. Germline V gives CDR1 MDHEN, CDR2 SYDVKM. The V and J ends lost 6 bases and 3 bases respectively, with 8 bases between them. The CDR3 is made up of 12 amino acids. This CDR3 reads CASRAGDTEAFF. The CDR3 DNA reads as TGTGCCAGCAGAGCAGGCGACACTGAAGCTTTCTTT.

The CDR3 here is CATSDRGEAFF. The CDR3 coding sequence is TGTGCCACCAGTGACAGGGGGGAAGCTTTCTTT. The rearrangement links TRBV24-1 to TRBJ1-1; 7 bases align to TRBD1. CDR1 and CDR2 (germline): KGHDR, SFDVKD. With 4 bases clipped from V and 8 bases from J, the junction kept 0 bases outside the gene matches. This CDR3 is built from 11 residues.

The CDR3 reads CASSPPGGAEQFF. The CDR3 DNA is TGTGCCAGCTCACCACCGGGGGGGGCTGAGCAGTTCTTC. This chain joins TRBV18 and TRBJ2-1; tentative D call: TRBD2 (7 bases). CDR1 and CDR2 (germline): KGHSH, LQKENI. The V and J ends lost 0 bases and 9 bases respectively, with 9 bases between them. The CDR3 is 13 residues long.